A selection of T cell receptor beta chains follows, all from one sample in a study of blood T cell repertoires in COVID-19. Libraries were prepared by immunoSEQ multiplex PCR; TCRdb keeps only in-frame clonotypes and omits some of them. The sample yields over 75,000 clones, under 90% seen once. Sequencing was done on a sample of peripheral blood. The receptors here all came from a human donor with active COVID-19. The donor label of this sample is uncertain. Each CDR3 is given with its conserved first and last residue. D genes are given only for firm matches. Some rows have no size entry. The others give once, few or many, or a class for an expanded clone.

d_call | j_call | clone_size | v_call | cdr3_aa | cdr3_nt
NA | TRBJ2-4 | NA | TRBV19 | CASSGEGRLAKNIQYF | TGTGCCAGTAGTGGGGAAGGGAGACTAGCCAAAAACATTCAGTACTTC
NA | TRBJ1-6 | NA | TRBV4-3 | CASSQNPQESNSPLHF | TGCGCCAGCAGCCAAAACCCCCAGGAAAGTAATTCACCCCTCCACTTT
TRBD1 | TRBJ1-3 | NA | TRBV28 | CASSTRTGESGNTIYF | TGTGCCAGCAGTACTCGGACAGGGGAGTCTGGAAACACCATATATTTT
NA | TRBJ2-5 | NA | TRBV4-1 | CASSQVASGETQYF | TGCGCCAGCAGCCAAGTCGCCAGCGGAGAGACCCAGTACTTC
TRBD2 | TRBJ2-3 | NA | TRBV9 | CASSTRAAGATDTQYF | TGTGCCAGCAGCACACGGGCAGCGGGGGCCACAGATACGCAGTATTTT
NA | TRBJ2-2 | NA | TRBV6-5 | CASGLTNTGELFF | TGTGCCAGCGGCCTGACGAACACCGGGGAGCTGTTTTTT
TRBD1 | TRBJ1-2 | NA | TRBV27 | CASSQDRGIYGYTF | TGTGCCAGCAGTCAGGACAGGGGTATCTATGGCTACACCTTC
TRBD1 | TRBJ1-2 | few | TRBV28 | CASSLPGTEGANYGYTF | TGTGCCAGCAGTTTACCCGGGACAGAAGGTGCTAACTATGGCTACACCTTC
NA | TRBJ2-7 | NA | TRBV6-2/TRBV6-3 | CASSYSTSQVGYEQYF | TGTGCCAGCAGTTACTCGACTTCACAGGTAGGCTACGAGCAGTACTTC
NA | TRBJ2-5 | NA | TRBV7-9 | CASSLAGDTQETQYF | TGTGCCAGCAGCTTAGCGGGGGACACCCAAGAGACCCAGTACTTC
NA | TRBJ2-7 | NA | TRBV18 | CASSLGRDSNSYEQYF | TGTGCCAGCTCCCTGGGCCGGGACTCCAACTCCTACGAGCAGTACTTC
TRBD1 | TRBJ1-1 | NA | TRBV20-1 | CSASFFRGLGNTEAFF | TGCAGTGCTAGTTTTTTCAGGGGGCTGGGGAACACTGAAGCTTTCTTT
NA | TRBJ2-5 | NA | TRBV5-6 | CASSLAGRSETQYF | TGTGCCAGCAGCTTGGCGGGGAGGTCTGAGACCCAGTACTTC
NA | TRBJ1-5 | once | TRBV28 | CASSTENSNQPQHF | TGTGCCAGCAGTACAGAGAATAGCAATCAGCCCCAGCATTTT
NA | TRBJ2-1 | NA | TRBV6-5 | CASSLSRSYNEQFF | TGTGCCAGCAGTTTATCTCGGTCTTACAATGAGCAGTTCTTC
TRBD2 | TRBJ2-1 | NA | TRBV28 | CASSLTERGVFF | TGTGCCAGCAGTTTAACTGAGCGGGGTGTGTTCTTC
TRBD2 | TRBJ2-1 | few | TRBV14 | CASSHTASGGANEQFF | TGTGCCAGCAGCCACACCGCTAGCGGGGGGGCCAATGAGCAGTTCTTC
NA | TRBJ1-3 | NA | TRBV5-1 | CASSLESPGNTIYF | TGCGCCAGCAGCTTGGAATCTCCTGGAAACACCATATATTTT
NA | TRBJ1-4 | few | TRBV10-3 | CAIPYSATNEKLFF | TGTGCCATACCGTACAGTGCAACTAATGAAAAACTGTTTTTT
TRBD2 | TRBJ2-7 | NA | TRBV6-2/TRBV6-3 | CASSYSDPRLAGQPEQYF | TGTGCCAGCAGTTACTCTGATCCCAGACTAGCGGGGCAGCCCGAGCAGTACTTC
TRBD2 | TRBJ2-3 | NA | TRBV4-2 | CASSQVPSLEAGDDTQYF | TGTGCCAGCAGCCAAGTACCGTCCCTTGAAGCGGGGGATGATACGCAGTATTTT
NA | TRBJ2-7 | NA | TRBV6-2/TRBV6-3 | CASSYEEWGGQYF | TGTGCCAGCAGTTACGAGGAGTGGGGCGGGCAGTACTTC
TRBD2 | TRBJ2-2 | NA | TRBV7-8 | CASSLTTSGGAGTGELFF | TGTGCCAGCAGCCTAACAACTAGCGGGGGGGCCGGCACCGGGGAGCTGTTTTTT
NA | TRBJ2-1 | once | TRBV27 | CASSSPSGTLSDEQFF | TGTGCCAGCAGTTCCCCCTCCGGGACTCTGAGCGATGAGCAGTTCTTC
NA | TRBJ1-5 | once | TRBV2 | CASRRYIGGNQPQHF | TGTGCCAGCCGACGGTACATAGGGGGCAATCAGCCCCAGCATTTT
TRBD1 | TRBJ2-2 | NA | TRBV6-6 | CASSGGQGARAGELFF | TGTGCCAGCAGTGGTGGACAGGGGGCGAGGGCTGGGGAGCTGTTTTTT